This entry lists 3 T cell receptor beta chains sequenced from one sample in a study of naive and memory T cell subsets. An oligonucleotide containing a UMI was ligated to the 3' end of TCR cDNA. Amplification of ligated cDNA took four PCR rounds with SP2 and nested alpha and beta constant primers. TCRdb called the UMI-ligation and nested PCR reads again in MiXCR, with one record for every CDR3 protein. The sample includes tens of thousands of distinct CDR3 sequences, 4% to 6.5% of them seen just once. Sequenced: blood. These receptors came from an adult in good health.

This clonotype was observed many times. J is TRBJ1-5 and V is TRBV20-1; D is unresolved. Germline V gives CDR1 DFQATT, CDR2 SNEGSKA (reference sequence). This CDR3 is built from 12 residues. The V end was cut by 6 bases, the J end by 4 bases, with 10 bases between. The CDR3 nucleotides read TGCAGTGCCCCCGTAGGAAATCAGCCCCAGCATTTT. Encoded protein: CSAPVGNQPQHF.

This clonotype was recorded many times. The chain couples TRBV6-6 to TRBJ2-1; 10 bases align to TRBD1. The CDR3 length is 13 residues. V shed 10 bases, J shed 4 bases, and the junction held 4 bases outside the gene matches. From germline, CDR1 is MNHNY and CDR2 SVGAGI (reference sequence). CDR3 sequence (DNA): TGTGCCATACGGGACAGGGGATACAATGAGCAGTTCTTC. Translation gives CAIRDRGYNEQFF.

There are a few counts of this clonotype. The rearrangement links TRBV19 to TRBJ1-5; tentatively, D is TRBD1 (5 bases). V shed 5 bases and J shed 4 bases, with 12 bases lying between them. From germline, CDR1 is LNHDA and CDR2 SQIVND (reference sequence). The length of the CDR3 is 14 residues. This chain's CDR3 is CASSDPGENQPQHF. DNA of the CDR3: TGTGCCAGTAGTGATCCGGGGGAGAATCAGCCCCAGCATTTT.